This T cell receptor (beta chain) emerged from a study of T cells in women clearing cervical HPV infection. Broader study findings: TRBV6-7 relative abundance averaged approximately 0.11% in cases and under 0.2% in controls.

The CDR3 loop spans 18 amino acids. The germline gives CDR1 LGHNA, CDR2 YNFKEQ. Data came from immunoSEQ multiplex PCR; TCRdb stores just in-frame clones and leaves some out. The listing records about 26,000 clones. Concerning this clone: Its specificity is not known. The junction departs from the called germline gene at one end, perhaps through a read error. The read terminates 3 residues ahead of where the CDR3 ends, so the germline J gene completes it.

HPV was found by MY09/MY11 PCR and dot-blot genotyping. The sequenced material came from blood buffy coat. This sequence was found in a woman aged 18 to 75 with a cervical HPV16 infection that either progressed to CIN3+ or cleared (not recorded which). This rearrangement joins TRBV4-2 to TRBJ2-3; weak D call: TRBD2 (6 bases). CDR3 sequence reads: CASSLGPRLEPQSDTQYF. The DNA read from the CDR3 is TGCGCCAGCAGCTTAGGCCCTAGACTAGAGCCCCAATCGGATACG.